This T cell receptor (beta chain) derives from a study of control samples from healthy donors and cancer patients. Data came from immunoSEQ multiplex PCR; TCRdb stores just in-frame clones and leaves some out. The repertoire holds 90,000 to 150,000 clones, with approximately 88% as singletons. Germline CDR1 is KGHDR and CDR2 is SFDVKD. The CDR3 has 16 amino acids. Unmatched junction bases numbered 11, after V lost 3 bases and J lost 7 bases. This clone has just a few counts. V is TRBV24-1 and J is TRBJ1-2; 9 nucleotides line up with TRBD1. The TCR sequence derives from a man aged 40-55 years in good health. The sequencing sample was made of blood. CDR3 residues: CATSDGRDRDLGGYTF. CDR3 DNA sequence: TGTGCCACCAGTGATGGGCGGGACAGGGATCTAGGTGGCTACACCTTC.